This record looks at one TCR beta chain sequence and its context. Its target is unknown. The data belong to a study of OX40 agonist ivuxolimab in advanced cancers. About the study: Anti-PD-1, anti-PD-L1 or anti-CTLA-4 therapy given earlier was allowed, and over 35% had some. There were three patients with partial responses, one having hepatocellular carcinoma and two cutaneous melanoma. Study-wide results and limits: At 0.1 to 3.0 mg/kg and by week 6, clonal expansion occurred in CD4+ and CD8+ blood T cells. On average, a greater number of expanded clones characterised CD8+ T cells relative to CD4+.

Using immunoSEQ multiplex PCR, the repertoire was profiled, and TCRdb retains in-frame clones only, with some absent. The sample records under 95,000 clones, 93% being singletons. The CDR3 sequence is 14 residues long. V lost 2 bases to trimming and J lost 6 bases, with 11 bases between them. Germline V gene lookup returns CDR1 MNHEY and CDR2 SVGAGI. The chain combines TRBV6-5 with TRBJ2-1; maybe TRBD2 (6 bases). The receptor's source is an adult with an advanced solid tumor such as melanoma, head and neck, liver or kidney cancer. This material consisted of CD4+ or CD8+ T cells sorted from blood, taken in a trial of the OX40 agonist ivuxolimab. The CDR3 sequence: CASSYAAGGNEQFF. CDR3 bases: TGTGCCAGCAGTTACGCAGCCGGGGGCAATGAGCAGTTCTTC.